This T cell receptor beta chain appears in the sequencing data of a study of T-cell reconstitution after alpha-beta-depleted transplantation in children. Germline values: CDR1 DFQATT, CDR2 SNEGSKA (reference sequence). The CDR3 is 14 residues long. Study-wide points: Hyperexpanded clones declined; after one year, newly produced T cells mostly supplied diversity. There were some patients whose high TCRbeta diversity at day 60 came from surviving recipient T cells and thymic progenitors. Reportedly, roughly two months post-transplant, alpha-beta T cells arose from several hundred expanded graft clones.

Concerning this clonotype: No antigen is known for it. At one boundary the junction diverges from the germline segment, which might be a read error.

TCRbeta library construction was performed incorporating unique molecular identifiers. TCRdb itself ran the PCR reads through MiXCR, one entry per CDR3 protein. The sample records 480,000 or so distinct CDR3 sequences, 10% to 13% being singletons. The V gene is TRBV20-1, the J gene TRBJ2-7, with D possibly TRBD2 on 6 matching bases. The sequences come from PBMCs, collected before TCRalphabeta/CD19-depleted stem cell transplant. The receptor's source is a child aged 2-15 years with inherited bone marrow failure, due to receive a stem cell transplant. DNA for the CDR3: TGCAGTGCTACAAGGGACTCCCTCCGGGACGACCAGTACTTC. Translated, it gives CSATRDSLRDDQYF.